This paragraph reports one T cell receptor beta chain. The target antigen is unknown. Germline CDR1 is SGHTA and CDR2 is FQGNSA. The length of the CDR3 is 15 residues. V was trimmed by 1 base and J by 2 bases, leaving 12 bases between them. This specimen comes from a study of vaccination effects on CD4 cells after COVID-19. The wider study: Vaccination followed sampling of two convalescent patients by 16 days and one week respectively.

Ahead of sequencing, the ViraFEST assay grew antigen-specific CD4+ T cells using viral peptide pools. After less than twelve days in culture, the CD4+ T cells were isolated. Infection dated between March and December 2020, before the Alpha, Beta and Delta variants reached the United States. Peptides at roughly 10 ug/ml and IL-2 at 9 to 10 IU/ml were added to some 2 million PBMC per well. Days 3 and 7 saw half the medium replaced with IL-2 medium. General observations from the study: Convalescents' spike-reactive clones after vaccination were mainly made up of new clones that the vaccine induced.

Here immunoSEQ multiplex PCR was the method, and the copy in TCRdb shows in-frame clones only, minus some. The repertoire holds about 27,000 clones, roughly 74% seen once, with about 16% in the top ten. The rearrangement links TRBV7-2 to TRBJ2-7; the D is unclear. The receptor's source is a human donor who had a prior SARS-CoV-2 infection. Sequenced here: CD4+ T cells from PBMCs cultured with HCoV-NL63 spike peptides, sampled before COVID-19 vaccination. The CDR3 is CASSLDLARTYEQYF. Here the CDR3 DNA reads TGTGCCAGCAGCTTAGATTTGGCCCGCACCTACGAGCAGTACTTC.